This T cell receptor beta chain came from a study of control samples from healthy donors and cancer patients. Libraries were prepared by immunoSEQ multiplex PCR; TCRdb keeps only in-frame clonotypes and omits some of them. The sample gives roughly 200,000 clones, 90% to 95% of which show up once; around 1.9% is in the top ten. V was shortened by 4 bases and J by 4 bases, with 14 bases between the two germline ends. CDR3 length: 14 residues. Germline V lookup: CDR1 SGHRS, CDR2 YFSETQ. The J gene is TRBJ1-1, the V gene TRBV5-1; TRBD1 is a possible D gene (6 bases). Material for sequencing was blood. The clonotype was recovered from a man younger than 40 in good health. CDR3 DNA sequence: TGCGCCAGCAGCCTTGGGGGGACACCCACTGAAGCTTTCTTT. It translates to CASSLGGTPTEAFF.